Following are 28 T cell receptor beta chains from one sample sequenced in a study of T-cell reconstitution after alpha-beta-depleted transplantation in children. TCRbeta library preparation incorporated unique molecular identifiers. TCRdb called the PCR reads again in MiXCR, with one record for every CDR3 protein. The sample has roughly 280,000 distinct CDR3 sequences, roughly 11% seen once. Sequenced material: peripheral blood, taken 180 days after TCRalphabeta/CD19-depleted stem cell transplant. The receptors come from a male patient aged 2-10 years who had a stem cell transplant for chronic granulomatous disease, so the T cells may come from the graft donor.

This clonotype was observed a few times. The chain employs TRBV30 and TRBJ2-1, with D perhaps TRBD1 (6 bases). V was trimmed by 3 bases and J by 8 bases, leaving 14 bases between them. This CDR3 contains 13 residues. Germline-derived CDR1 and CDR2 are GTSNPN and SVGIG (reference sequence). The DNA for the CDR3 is TGTGCCTGGAGGATGAGAGGGGGAGATGAGCAGTTCTTC. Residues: CAWRMRGGDEQFF.

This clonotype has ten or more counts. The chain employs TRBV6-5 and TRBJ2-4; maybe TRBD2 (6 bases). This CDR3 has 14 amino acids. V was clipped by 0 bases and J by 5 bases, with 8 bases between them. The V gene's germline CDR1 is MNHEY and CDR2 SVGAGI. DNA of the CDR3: TGTGCCAGCAGTTACTCGAGGAGGGAAAACATTCAGTACTTC. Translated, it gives CASSYSRRENIQYF.

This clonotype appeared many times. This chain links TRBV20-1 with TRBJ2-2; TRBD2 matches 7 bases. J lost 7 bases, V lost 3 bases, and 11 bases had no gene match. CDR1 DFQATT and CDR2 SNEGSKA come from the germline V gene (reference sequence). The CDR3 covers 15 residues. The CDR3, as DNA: TGCAGTGCTAGCCCGGCGGGAGTACAAATCGGGGAGCTGTTTTTT. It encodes CSASPAGVQIGELFF.

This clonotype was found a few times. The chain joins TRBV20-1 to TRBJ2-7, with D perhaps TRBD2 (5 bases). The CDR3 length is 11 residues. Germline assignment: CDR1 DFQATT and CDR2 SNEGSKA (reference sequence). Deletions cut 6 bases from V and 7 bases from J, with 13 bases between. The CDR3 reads CSAPIGEEQYF. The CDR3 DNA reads TGCAGTGCCCCCATCGGGGAGGAGCAGTACTTC.

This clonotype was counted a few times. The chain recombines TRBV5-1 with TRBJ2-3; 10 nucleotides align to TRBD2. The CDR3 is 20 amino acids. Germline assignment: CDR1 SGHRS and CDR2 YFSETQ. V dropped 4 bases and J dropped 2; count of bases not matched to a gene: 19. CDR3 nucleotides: TGCGCCAGCAGCCCAATCGGGGGGCTAGCGGGAGATAGGGACACAGATACGCAGTATTTT. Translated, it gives CASSPIGGLAGDRDTDTQYF.

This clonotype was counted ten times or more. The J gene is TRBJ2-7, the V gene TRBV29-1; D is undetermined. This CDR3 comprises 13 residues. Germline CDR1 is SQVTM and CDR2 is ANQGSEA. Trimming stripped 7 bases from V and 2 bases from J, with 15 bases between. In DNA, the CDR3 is TGCAGCGCCCGAACAGTTCTAACCTACGAGCAGTACTTC. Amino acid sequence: CSARTVLTYEQYF.

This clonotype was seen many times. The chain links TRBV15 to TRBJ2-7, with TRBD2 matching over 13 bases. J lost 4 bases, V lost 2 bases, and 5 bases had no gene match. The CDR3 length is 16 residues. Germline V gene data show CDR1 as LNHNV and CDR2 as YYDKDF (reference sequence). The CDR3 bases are TGTGCCACCAGCAGAAAACGGACTAGCGGGAGTTACGAGCAGTACTTC. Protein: CATSRKRTSGSYEQYF.

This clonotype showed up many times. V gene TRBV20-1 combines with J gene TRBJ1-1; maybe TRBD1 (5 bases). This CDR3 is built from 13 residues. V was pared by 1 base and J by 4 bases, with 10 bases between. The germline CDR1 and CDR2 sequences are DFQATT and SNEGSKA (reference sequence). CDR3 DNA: TGCAGTGCTAGAGTTTTGGGGGGCACTGAAGCTTTCTTT. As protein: CSARVLGGTEAFF.

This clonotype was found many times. The CDR3 region has the DNA TGCAGCGTTGAACTGGCCACAGATACGCAGTATTTT. It encodes CSVELATDTQYF. The chain has TRBV29-1 and TRBJ2-3; the D is unclear. CDR1 is SQVTM and CDR2 is ANQGSEA in the germline V gene. The CDR3 covers 12 residues. V lost 2 bases, J lost 2 bases, and 5 bases lay in between.

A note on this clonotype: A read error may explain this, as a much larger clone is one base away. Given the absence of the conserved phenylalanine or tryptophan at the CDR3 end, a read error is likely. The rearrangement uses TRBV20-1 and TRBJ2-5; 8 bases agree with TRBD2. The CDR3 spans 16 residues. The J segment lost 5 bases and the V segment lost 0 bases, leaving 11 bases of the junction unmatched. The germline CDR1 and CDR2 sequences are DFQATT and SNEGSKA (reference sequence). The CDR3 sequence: CSARDRVTSGWETQYL. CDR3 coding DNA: TGCAGTGCTAGAGACCGAGTCACTAGCGGTTGGGAGACCCAGTACTTA.

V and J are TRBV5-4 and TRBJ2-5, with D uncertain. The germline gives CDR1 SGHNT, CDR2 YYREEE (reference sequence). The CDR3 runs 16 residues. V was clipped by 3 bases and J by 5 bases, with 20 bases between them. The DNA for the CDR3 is TGTGCCAGCAGCTGGAAACAGTCTCATAGAACGGAGACCCAGTACTTC. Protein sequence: CASSWKQSHRTETQYF.

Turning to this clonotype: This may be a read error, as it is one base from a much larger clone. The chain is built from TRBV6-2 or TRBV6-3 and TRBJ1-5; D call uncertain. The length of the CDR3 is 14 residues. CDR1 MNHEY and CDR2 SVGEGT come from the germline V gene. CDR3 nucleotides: TGTGCCAGCAGTTACTGGTATAGCAATCAGCCCAAGCATTTT. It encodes CASSYWYSNQPKHF.

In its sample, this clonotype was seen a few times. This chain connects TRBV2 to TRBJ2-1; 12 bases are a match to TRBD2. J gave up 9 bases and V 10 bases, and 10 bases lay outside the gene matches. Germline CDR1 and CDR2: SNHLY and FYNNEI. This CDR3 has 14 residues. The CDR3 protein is CANLRLAGVSEQFF. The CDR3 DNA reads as TGTGCCAACCTCCGACTAGCGGGGGTGAGTGAGCAGTTCTTC.

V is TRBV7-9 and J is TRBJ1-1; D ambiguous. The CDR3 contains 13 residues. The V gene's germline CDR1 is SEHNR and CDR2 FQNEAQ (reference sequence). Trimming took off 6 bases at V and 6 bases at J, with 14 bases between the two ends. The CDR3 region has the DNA TGTGCCAGCAGGCCGGGAGGGAAGGCTGAAGCTTTCTTT. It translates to CASRPGGKAEAFF. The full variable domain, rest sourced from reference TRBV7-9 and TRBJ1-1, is DTGVSQNPRHKITKRGQNVTFRCDPISEHNRLYWYRQTLGQGPEFLTYFQNEAQLEKSRLLSDRFSAERPKGSFSTLEIQRTEQGDSAMYLCASRPGGKAEAFFGQGTRLTVV.

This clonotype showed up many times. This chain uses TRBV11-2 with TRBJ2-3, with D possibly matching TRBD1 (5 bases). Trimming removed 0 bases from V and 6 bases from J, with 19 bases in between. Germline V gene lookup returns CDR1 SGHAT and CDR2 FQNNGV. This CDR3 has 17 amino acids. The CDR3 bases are TGTGCCAGCAGCTTAGAAAAGGGGATGGGGTCAAGGGATACGCAGTATTTT. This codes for CASSLEKGMGSRDTQYF.

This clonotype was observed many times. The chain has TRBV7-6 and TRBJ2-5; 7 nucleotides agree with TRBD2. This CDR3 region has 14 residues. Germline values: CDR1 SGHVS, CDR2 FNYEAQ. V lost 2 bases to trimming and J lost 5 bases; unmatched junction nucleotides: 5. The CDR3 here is CASSLPSGLETQYF. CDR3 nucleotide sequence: TGTGCCAGCAGCTTACCTAGCGGTTTGGAGACCCAGTACTTC.

The CDR3 DNA follows: TGTGCCAGCAGCTTAGGTTCGGGACAGCCCCAGCATTTT. Translated: CASSLGSGQPQHF. The chain combines TRBV7-2 with TRBJ1-5; D remains unclear. V was clipped by 1 base and J by 7 bases, with 8 bases between them. Germline V gene data show CDR1 as SGHTA and CDR2 as FQGNSA. The CDR3 is 13 residues long.

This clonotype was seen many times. As DNA, the CDR3 is TGTGCCAGCAGTTTTCGTGGTAGTTATACGCAGTATTTT. Translating gives CASSFRGSYTQYF. The chain couples TRBV12-3 or TRBV12-4 to TRBJ2-3; no definite D call. CDR3 length: 13 amino acids. Trimming took off 3 bases at V and 7 bases at J, with 11 bases between the two ends.

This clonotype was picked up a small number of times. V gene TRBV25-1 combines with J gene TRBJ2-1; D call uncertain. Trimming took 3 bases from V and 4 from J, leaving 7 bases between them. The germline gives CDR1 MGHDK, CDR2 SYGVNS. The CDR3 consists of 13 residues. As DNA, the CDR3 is TGTGCCAGCAGTGATGAAGGGTACAATGAGCAGTTCTTC. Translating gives CASSDEGYNEQFF.

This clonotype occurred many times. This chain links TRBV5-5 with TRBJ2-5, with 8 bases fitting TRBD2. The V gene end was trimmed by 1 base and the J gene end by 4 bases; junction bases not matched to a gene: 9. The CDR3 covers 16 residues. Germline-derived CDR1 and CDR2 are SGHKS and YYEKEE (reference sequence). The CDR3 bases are TGTGCCAGCAGCTTGACCCCGGGACTAGAGGTAGAGACCCAGTACTTC. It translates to CASSLTPGLEVETQYF.

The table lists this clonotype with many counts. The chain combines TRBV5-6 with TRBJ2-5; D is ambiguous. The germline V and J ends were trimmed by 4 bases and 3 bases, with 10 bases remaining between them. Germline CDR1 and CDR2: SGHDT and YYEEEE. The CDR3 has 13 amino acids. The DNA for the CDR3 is TGTGCCAGCAGCGAGCTGACGGAAGAGACCCAGTACTTC. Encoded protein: CASSELTEETQYF.

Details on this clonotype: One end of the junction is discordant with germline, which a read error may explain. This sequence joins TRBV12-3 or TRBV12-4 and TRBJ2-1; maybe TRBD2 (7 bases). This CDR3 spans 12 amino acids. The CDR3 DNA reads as TGCGCCAGTCATCGGGGGGCGGATGAGCAGTTCTTC. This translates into CASHRGADEQFF.

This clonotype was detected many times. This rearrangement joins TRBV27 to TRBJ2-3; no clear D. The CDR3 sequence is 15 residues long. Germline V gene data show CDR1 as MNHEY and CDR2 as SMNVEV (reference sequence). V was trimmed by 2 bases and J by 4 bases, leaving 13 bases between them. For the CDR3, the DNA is TGTGCCAGCAGTTTAATTAGGAATCGCCCAGATACGCAGTATTTT. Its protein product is CASSLIRNRPDTQYF.

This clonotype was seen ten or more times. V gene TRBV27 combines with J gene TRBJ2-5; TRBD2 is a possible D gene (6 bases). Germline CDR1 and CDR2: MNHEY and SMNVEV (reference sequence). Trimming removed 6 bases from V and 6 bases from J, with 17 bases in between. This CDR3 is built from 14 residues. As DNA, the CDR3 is TGTGCCAGCAGCCTCGGGAGCCTTACTCAGACCCAGTACTTC. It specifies CASSLGSLTQTQYF.

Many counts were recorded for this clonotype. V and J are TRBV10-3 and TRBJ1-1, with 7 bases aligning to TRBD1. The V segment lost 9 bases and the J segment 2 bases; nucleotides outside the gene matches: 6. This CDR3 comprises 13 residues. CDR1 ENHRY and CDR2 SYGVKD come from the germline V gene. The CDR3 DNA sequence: TGTGCCATAACTCGGGACAGAAACACTGAAGCTTTCTTT. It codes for CAITRDRNTEAFF.

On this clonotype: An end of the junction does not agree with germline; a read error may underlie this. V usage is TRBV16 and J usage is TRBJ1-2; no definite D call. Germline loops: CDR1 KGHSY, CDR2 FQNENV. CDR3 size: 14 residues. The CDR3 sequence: CASSPGRSLYGYIF. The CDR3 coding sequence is TGTGCCAGCAGTCCCGGAAGGAGCTTATATGGCTACATCTTC.

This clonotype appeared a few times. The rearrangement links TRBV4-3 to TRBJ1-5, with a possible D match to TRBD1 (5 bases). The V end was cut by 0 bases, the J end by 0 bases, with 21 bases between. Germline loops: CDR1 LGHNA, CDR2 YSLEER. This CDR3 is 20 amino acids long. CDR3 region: CASSQDVPAPRGRSNQPQHF. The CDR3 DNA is TGCGCCAGCAGCCAAGACGTCCCCGCTCCTCGGGGACGTAGCAATCAGCCCCAGCATTTT.

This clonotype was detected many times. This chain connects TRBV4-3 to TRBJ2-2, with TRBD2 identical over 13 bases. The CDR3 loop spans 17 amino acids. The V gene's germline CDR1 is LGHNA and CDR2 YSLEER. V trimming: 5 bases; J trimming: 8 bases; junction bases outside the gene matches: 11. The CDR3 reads CASSFGTSGKGRGELFF. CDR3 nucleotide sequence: TGCGCCAGCAGCTTCGGGACTAGCGGGAAGGGGCGGGGGGAGCTGTTTTTT.